This TCR beta chain derives from a study of T-cell reconstitution after alpha-beta-depleted transplantation in children. The CDR3 extends over 14 amino acids. During its preparation, the TCRbeta library received unique molecular identifiers. TCRdb used MiXCR to reprocess the PCR reads, holding one entry per CDR3 protein. The repertoire holds 500,000 or so distinct CDR3 sequences, with 30% to 35% as singletons. The source material was PBMCs from the stem cell graft donor, sampled from the stem cell graft. This TCR derives from a human donor who donated a stem cell graft to a child with aplastic anemia. The chain uses TRBV21-1 and TRBJ2-4. TRBV21-1 is designated a pseudogene. CDR3 coding DNA: TGTGCCAGCAGCAAATCTGCCAGGAAAAACATTCAGTACTTC. Translation gives CASSKSARKNIQYF.